This T cell receptor beta chain was sequenced for a study of T cell repertoires in cytomegalovirus infection. About the study: It was recently identified HLA-C-restricted and well-studied HLA-B-restricted CMV epitopes that the study used. Public TCR beta signature analysis indicated the presence of both CMV infection and matching HLA type. General study findings and limits: Individuals carrying CMV plus the relevant HLA were identified by cumulative frequency of public TCR beta families. The study found HLA-C-restricted CMV-specific TCR beta clonotypes dominating the ex vivo response.

With regard to this clonotype: Its antigen is still unknown. A read error may be the cause here, since a much bigger clone is one base away.

TCRdb reprocessed the reads with MiXCR, giving one entry per CDR3 protein. The sample has about 900,000 distinct CDR3 sequences; roughly 31% are singletons. V was pared by 7 bases and J by 8 bases, with 2 bases of the junction left unmatched. Germline V gene sequence: CDR1 MNHEY, CDR2 SMNVEV (reference sequence). There are 12 residues in the CDR3. The TCR originated in a human donor in good health (CMV status not recorded). Some clones in this sample may be carry-over from other donors' samples. This sequence joins TRBV27 and TRBJ2-1; 10 nucleotides agree with TRBD1. Source: cultured CD8+ T cells from PBMCs, taken from culture after CMV antigen stimulation. The CDR3 DNA sequence: TGTGCCAGCACCGGGACAGGGGATGAGCAGTTCTTC. Its translation: CASTGTGDEQFF.